This T cell receptor beta chain stems from a study of human T cells and chemical hapten exposure. Turning to the study itself: Alopecia areata, totalis or universalis was found in mostly female patients.

TCRdb passed the RACE reads through MiXCR, listing each CDR3 protein once. This repertoire shows over 100,000 distinct CDR3 sequences, 9.2% found once; its top ten account for approximately 3%. This CDR3 has 15 amino acids. J lost 2 bases, V lost 3 bases, and 3 bases had no gene match. The sample's time point: patch test 2, 6 weeks after DPC sensitization. The sample's treatment: therapeutic diphenylcyclopropenone sensitization with weekly scalp DPC. This clonotype was seen a handful of times. This receptor was obtained from a woman in her thirties or forties with alopecia areata. Some clones in this sample may be carry-over from other donors' samples. The rearrangement uses TRBV12-3 or TRBV12-4 and TRBJ2-3, with 9 bases matching TRBD2. The sample was whole blood, taken in connection with sensitization to the hapten diphenylcyclopropenone (DPC). The CDR3 sequence: CASSFGTSHTDTQYF. For the CDR3, the DNA is TGTGCCAGCAGTTTCGGGACTAGCCACACAGATACGCAGTATTTT.